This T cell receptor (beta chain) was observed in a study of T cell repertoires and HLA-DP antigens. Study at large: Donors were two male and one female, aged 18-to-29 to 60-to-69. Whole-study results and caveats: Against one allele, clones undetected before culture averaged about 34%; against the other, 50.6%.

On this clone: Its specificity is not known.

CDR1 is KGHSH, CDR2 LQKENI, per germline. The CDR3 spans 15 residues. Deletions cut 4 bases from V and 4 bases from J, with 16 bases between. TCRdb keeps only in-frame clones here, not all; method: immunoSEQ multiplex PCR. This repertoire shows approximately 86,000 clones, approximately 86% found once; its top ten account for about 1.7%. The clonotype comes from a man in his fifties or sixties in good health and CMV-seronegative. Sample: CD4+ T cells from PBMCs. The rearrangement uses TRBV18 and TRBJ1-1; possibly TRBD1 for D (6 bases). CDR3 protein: CASSQTQGRITEAFF. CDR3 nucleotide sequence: TGTGCCAGCTCACAAACCCAGGGGAGGATCACTGAAGCTTTCTTT.